One and the same sample provided the 9 T cell receptor beta chains below, sequenced in a study of cytomegalovirus exposure and HLA in healthy donors. Amplification used 60 Vbeta primers and 13 Jbeta primers. Only in-frame clones appear in the TCRdb table, and some are missing; sequencing was by immunoSEQ multiplex PCR. There are 150,000 to 200,000 clones in the sample; over 80% occur only once, and less than 2% lies in the top ten. Specimen: PBMCs. Source of these receptors: a man in his forties or fifties in good health and CMV-seronegative.

The chain combines TRBV2 with TRBJ2-7; the D is unclear. The germline CDR1 and CDR2 sequences are SNHLY and FYNNEI. V lost 2 bases and J lost 6, with 14 bases in between. The CDR3 runs 14 residues. The DNA of the CDR3 is TGTGCCAGCAGTGAATGGTCAGTACCCTCCGAGCAGTACTTC. This gives the protein CASSEWSVPSEQYF.

This clone appeared once. V is TRBV30 and J is TRBJ2-3, with TRBD2 matching 9 bases. The junction had 9 bases not matched to a gene; V was cut back by 0 bases and J by 2 bases. Germline loops: CDR1 GTSNPN, CDR2 SVGIG (reference sequence). The CDR3 loop spans 17 amino acids. CDR3 DNA: TGTGCCTGGAGTGTCCCCTACCTAGCGGGGAACACAGATACGCAGTATTTT. Its protein product is CAWSVPYLAGNTDTQYF.

This chain's CDR3 is CATSPGRGPTEAFF. The CDR3 bases are TGTGCCACCAGCCCTGGGAGGGGACCAACTGAAGCTTTCTTT. The chain is built from TRBV15 and TRBJ1-1, with D possibly being TRBD1 (5 bases). Looked up from germline, CDR1 is LNHNV and CDR2 is YYDKDF (reference sequence). The CDR3 extends over 14 amino acids. Trimming cost V 5 bases and J 5 bases, with 15 bases left between them.

This clone was picked up a small number of times. The chain joins TRBV5-1 to TRBJ2-2; TRBD2 matches at 7 bases. After removal of 1 base from V and 4 bases from J, the junction contained 7 bases not matched to a gene. The germline gives CDR1 SGHRS, CDR2 YFSETQ. CDR3 size: 16 residues. CDR3 sequence reads: CASSLLAGVGTGELFF. CDR3 DNA sequence: TGCGCCAGCAGCTTGCTGGCGGGAGTAGGCACCGGGGAGCTGTTTTTT.

This chain links TRBV5-1 with TRBJ2-5, with 12 bases lining up with TRBD2. The CDR3 spans 17 residues. Unmatched junction bases numbered 6, after V lost 0 bases and J lost 3 bases. The germline V gene has CDR1 SGHRS and CDR2 YFSETQ. The CDR3 loop is CASSLVWTSGAKETQYF. CDR3 DNA sequence: TGCGCCAGCAGCTTGGTCTGGACTAGCGGGGCGAAAGAGACCCAGTACTTC.

The V call is TRBV10-2, the J call TRBJ2-3; D perhaps matches TRBD1 (5 bases). Germline V lookup: CDR1 WSHSY, CDR2 SAAADI. Trimming left V 8 bases short and J 4 bases short, with 13 bases between. The CDR3 sequence is 13 residues long. This CDR3 reads CASARGLADTQYF. Written as DNA, the CDR3 is TGCGCCAGCGCTAGGGGTCTAGCAGATACGCAGTATTTT.

This chain joins TRBV18 and TRBJ2-7; D might be TRBD1 (6 bases). V lost 3 bases and J lost 1, with 10 bases in between. This CDR3 is built from 14 residues. In germline, CDR1 is KGHSH, CDR2 LQKENI. CDR3 in DNA: TGTGCCAGCTCACCCGGACAGTCTTCCTACGAGCAGTACTTC. This sequence encodes CASSPGQSSYEQYF.

The count of this clone is one. V and J are TRBV9 and TRBJ2-7; D unclear. The V end was cut by 1 base, the J end by 2 bases, with 10 bases between. CDR3 size: 14 residues. Germline CDR1 SGDLS, CDR2 YYNGEE. CDR3 protein: CASSVLANPYEQYF. CDR3 sequence (DNA): TGTGCCAGCAGCGTATTGGCCAACCCCTACGAGCAGTACTTC.

The chain combines TRBV6-5 with TRBJ2-5; 10 nucleotides line up with TRBD1. This CDR3 has 15 residues. After removal of 6 bases from V and 5 bases from J, the junction contained 9 bases not matched to a gene. Germline V gene data show CDR1 as MNHEY and CDR2 as SVGAGI. As DNA, the CDR3 is TGTGCCAGCAGAGCCGCAGACAGGGGGCGGGAGACCCAGTACTTC. It is translated as CASRAADRGRETQYF.